This record concerns one TCR beta chain sequence. In this sample, this clonotype turned up a few times. Its binding antigen is unknown. Per-base quality was not reported, and no clone a single base away is much larger than it. Read against the paper, the sample's time point label means: patch test 1, 2 weeks after DPC sensitization. Sample treatment or condition, as interpreted from the label and publication: therapeutic diphenylcyclopropenone sensitization with weekly scalp DPC. At each patch-test visit, blood was drawn before the patch test was applied. To be eligible, patients had to be aged 18 to 70, diagnosed with alopecia and judged suitable for DPC therapy, while pregnant patients were excluded. Total RNA was extracted from unfractionated whole blood collected in Tempus Blood RNA tubes. The data were taken from a study of human T cells and chemical hapten exposure (dated by TCRdb to the early 2020s). General notes on the study: For sensitization, 2% DPC in acetone was applied to a roughly 2 cm by roughly 2 cm area of upper inner arm skin. Patch testing on the upper back used Finn chambers containing 0.01% DPC, with scoring done after 6 days according to International Contact Dermatitis Research Group standards. Blood samples were taken from patients before sensitization (week 0) and then at 2, 6 and about 24 weeks after DPC sensitization. Approximately 28 alopecia patients provided blood for TCR sequencing at one to four time points (pre-sensitization, 2, 6 and 24 weeks). In alopecia patients, the study followed how the peripheral blood TCR repertoire changed in vivo over primary and secondary sensitization to diphenylcyclopropenone (DPC), a hapten. The patient cohort, mostly female, included alopecia areata with under or over 50% scalp involvement, alopecia totalis and alopecia universalis. Weekly therapeutic DPC doses were additionally applied to the scalp of patients throughout the roughly 23-week study period. The libraries were sequenced as a pool, and the TCR yield per sample differed mostly because of small variations in library volumes within the pool.

The germline V gene (reference sequence) sets CDR1 to DFQATT and CDR2 to SNEGSKA. Counted from cysteine to phenylalanine, this CDR3 has 15 amino acids. Only the CDR3 portion is preserved as DNA: 45 bases, with reading frame beginning at the first base. V loses 6 bases at its end and J loses 6 bases; junction bases beyond the gene matches: 6. Library preparation employed RACE. Sequencing was performed on a NextSeq 500. During library preparation, unique molecular identifiers were attached to individual cDNA molecules so that TCRs could be counted in a quantitative, reproducible way. Each blood RNA sample was used to sequence both TCR alpha and TCR beta chains. In the authors' own workflow: A median of roughly 98,000 TCRs per sample was observed, with a range of 23,224 to 690,600. V, J and CDR3 annotation of the TCR reads was performed with the Decombinator software suite. For the PS versus PT1 abundance plots, all samples were subsampled to the same number of TCRs (28,000). TCRs were defined as expanded if absent before sensitization and observed at least eight times at the 2-week time point. Using fastp at Q25 and MiXCR, TCRdb reprocessed the public reads and kept productive beta chains. CDR3 protein duplicates are merged, each entry listing the most common genes and DNA. The V and J calls were determined by TCRdb, not by the authors. Here the sample has 380,000 or so distinct CDR3 sequences; 4.8% occur a single time. Together, the top ten hold under 3% of the sample.

Study-wide conclusions, independent of this receptor: The number of PT1 expanded TCRs positively correlated with patch test score, significant at thresholds 8, 16 and 32 but not 4. Compared with pre-sensitization or healthy control sets, expanded TCRs formed significantly more large CDR3 similarity clusters, which is consistent with antigen-driven responses. After repeated subsampling, the strength of the expansion versus patch-test correlation and the threshold at which it became significant changed. Alopecia, a presumed autoimmune disease, was present in all patients, so the immune response of the patients might differ from that of healthy individuals. The number of TCRs above 1 in 1000 frequency did not change with DPC sensitization; there was no evidence of global repertoire structure alterations.

The sequence links TRBV20-1 to TRBJ2-2; the central 14 bases match TRBD2. The sequencing used whole blood, collected in connection with sensitization to the hapten diphenylcyclopropenone (DPC). The receptor's source is a woman aged 50 to 60 with alopecia areata. Some clones in this sample may be carry-over from other donors' samples. The encoded CDR3 is CSAGTSGSIAGELFF. The DNA sequence is as follows: TGCAGTGCCGGGACTAGCGGGAGCATTGCCGGGGAGCTGTTTTTT.